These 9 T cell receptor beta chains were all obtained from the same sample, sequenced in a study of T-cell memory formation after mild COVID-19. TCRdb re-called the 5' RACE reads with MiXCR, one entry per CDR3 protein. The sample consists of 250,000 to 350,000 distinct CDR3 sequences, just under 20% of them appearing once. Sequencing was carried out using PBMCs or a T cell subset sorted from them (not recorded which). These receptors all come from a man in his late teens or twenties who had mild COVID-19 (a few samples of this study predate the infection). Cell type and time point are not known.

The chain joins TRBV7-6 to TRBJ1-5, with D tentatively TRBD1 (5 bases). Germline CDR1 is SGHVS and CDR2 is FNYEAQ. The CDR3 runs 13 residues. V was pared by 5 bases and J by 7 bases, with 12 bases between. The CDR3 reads CASSPMGEQPQHF. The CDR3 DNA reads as TGTGCCAGCAGCCCCATGGGGGAACAGCCCCAGCATTTT.

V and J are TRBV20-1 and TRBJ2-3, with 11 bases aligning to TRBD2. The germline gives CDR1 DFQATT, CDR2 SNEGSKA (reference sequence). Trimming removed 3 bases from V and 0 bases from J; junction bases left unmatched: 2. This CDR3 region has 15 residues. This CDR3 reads CSARGLAVSTDTQYF. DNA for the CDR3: TGCAGTGCTAGGGGACTAGCGGTTAGCACAGATACGCAGTATTTT.

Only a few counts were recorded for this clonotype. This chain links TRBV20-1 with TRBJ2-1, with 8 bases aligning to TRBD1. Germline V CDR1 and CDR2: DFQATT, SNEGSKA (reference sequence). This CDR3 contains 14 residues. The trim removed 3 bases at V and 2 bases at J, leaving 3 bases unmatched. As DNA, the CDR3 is TGCAGTGCTAGGGCCAGGGGGCCCTACAATGAGCAGTTCTTC. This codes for CSARARGPYNEQFF.

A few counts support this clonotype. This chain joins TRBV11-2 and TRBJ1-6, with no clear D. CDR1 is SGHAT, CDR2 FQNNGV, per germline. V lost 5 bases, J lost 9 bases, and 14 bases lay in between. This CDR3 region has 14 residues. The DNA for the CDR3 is TGTGCCAGCAGCCTACGCGGGGTCGGTTCACCCCTCCACTTT. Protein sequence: CASSLRGVGSPLHF.

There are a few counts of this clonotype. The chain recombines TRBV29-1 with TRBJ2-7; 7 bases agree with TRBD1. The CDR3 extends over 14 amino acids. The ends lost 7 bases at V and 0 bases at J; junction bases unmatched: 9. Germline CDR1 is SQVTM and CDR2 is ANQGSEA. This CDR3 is CSASPGTDSYEQYF. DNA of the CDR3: TGCAGCGCTTCGCCCGGGACAGACTCCTACGAGCAGTACTTC.

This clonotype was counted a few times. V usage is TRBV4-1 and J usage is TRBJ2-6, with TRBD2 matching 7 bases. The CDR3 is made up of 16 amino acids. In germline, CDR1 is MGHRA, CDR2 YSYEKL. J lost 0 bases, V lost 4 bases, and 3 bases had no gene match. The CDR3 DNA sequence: TGCGCCAGCAGCCTGGGGGGGGTCTCTGGGGCCAACGTCCTGACTTTC. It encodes CASSLGGVSGANVLTF.

The CDR3: CASRVATGASTDTQYF. The CDR3 region has the DNA TGTGCCAGCAGAGTAGCGACAGGAGCTAGCACAGATACGCAGTATTTT. The V call is TRBV6-6, the J call TRBJ2-3; possible D gene TRBD1, 6 bases. The CDR3 runs to 16 residues. CDR1 is MNHNY and CDR2 is SVGAGI in the germline V gene (reference sequence). Deletions cut 6 bases from V and 0 bases from J, with 16 bases between.

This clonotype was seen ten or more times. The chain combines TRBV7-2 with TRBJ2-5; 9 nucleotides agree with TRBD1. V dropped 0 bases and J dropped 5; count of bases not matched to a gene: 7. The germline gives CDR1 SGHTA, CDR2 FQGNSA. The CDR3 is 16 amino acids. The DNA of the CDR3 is TGTGCCAGCAGCTTAGCGGGGACAGGGTATAGGGAGACCCAGTACTTC. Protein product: CASSLAGTGYRETQYF.

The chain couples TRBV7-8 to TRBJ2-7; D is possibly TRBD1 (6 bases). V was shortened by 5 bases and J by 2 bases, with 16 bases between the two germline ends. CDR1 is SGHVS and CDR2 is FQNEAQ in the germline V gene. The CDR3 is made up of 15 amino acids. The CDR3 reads CASSEKRQEPYEQYV. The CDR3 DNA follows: TGTGCCAGCAGCGAAAAGCGACAGGAACCCTACGAGCAGTACGTC.